This T cell receptor beta chain was sequenced in a study of lung T cells in sarcoidosis with Löfgren's syndrome. On the study more broadly: CD4+ T cells build up in sarcoidosis bronchoalveolar lavage fluid.

TCRdb processed the reads anew with MiXCR; each CDR3 protein has one entry. The table shows more than 6,500 distinct CDR3 sequences, with around 20% occurring only once. The germline V gene has CDR1 MNHNS and CDR2 SASEGT. This CDR3 region has 14 residues. V was shortened by 10 bases and J by 4 bases, with 19 bases between the two germline ends. By proportion, this clonotype is medium-sized. The origin of this receptor is a human donor with sarcoidosis (Löfgren's syndrome or another form), or a control subject (not recorded which). The chain joins TRBV6-1 to TRBJ1-2, with D possibly matching TRBD1 (6 bases). Sequencing used CD4+ T cells from bronchoalveolar lavage fluid. The CDR3 loop reads CATKGDRFFYGYTF. In DNA form, the CDR3 reads TGTGCCACAAAGGGGGACCGGTTCTTCTATGGCTACACCTTC.